This T cell receptor (beta chain) was sequenced for a study of blood T cell repertoires in COVID-19. This CDR3 has 15 residues. Trimming cost V 7 bases and J 6 bases; bases outside gene matches: 11. CDR1 is MNHEY, CDR2 SVGAGI, per germline. Using immunoSEQ multiplex PCR, the repertoire was profiled, and TCRdb retains in-frame clones only, with some absent. The table lists 200,000 or so clones, roughly 86% of them singletons, with 3% in the top ten. The clonotype was recovered from a man between 60 and 70 years old with acute or convalescent COVID-19. Material: peripheral blood. The V call is TRBV6-5, the J call TRBJ2-3; TRBD2 matches 9 bases. The CDR3 region is CASIGMGLARDTQYF. Written as DNA, the CDR3 is TGTGCCAGCATCGGAATGGGACTAGCAAGGGATACGCAGTATTTT.